This T cell receptor beta chain was profiled in a study of a mutant IDH1 vaccine in newly diagnosed glioma. Across the whole study: Eight vaccinations reached patients in weeks 1, 3, 5, 7, 11, 15, 19 and 23. With temozolomide cycles, or 4-6 weeks after radiotherapy alone, vaccination was started.

To note about this clone: Its antigen is undetermined.

The repertoire was sequenced with immunoSEQ multiplex PCR; TCRdb's copy has only in-frame clones and lacks some. The sample includes around 34,000 clones, 81% of them seen just once. The V end lost 5 bases, the J end lost 7 bases, and 18 bases lay between the germline ends. Germline V CDR1 and CDR2: SEHNR, FQNEAQ (reference sequence). This CDR3 has 14 amino acids. Regarding time point: week 23, last vaccination. Every vaccine dose comprised 300 ug of mutant IDH1 20-mer peptide plus topical imiquimod. Astrocytomas found in donors were new, WHO grade 3 or 4, IDH1-mutant and ATRX-lost. Source: PBMCs, taken from a glioma patient whose treatment included an IDH1 peptide vaccine. The rearrangement joins TRBV7-9 to TRBJ2-7, with D possibly matching TRBD1 (6 bases). The sequence was collected from a man aged 40-49 years with glioma. This CDR3 is CASSQDRWTGEQYF. DNA for the CDR3: TGTGCCAGCAGCCAAGACAGGTGGACGGGGGAGCAGTACTTC.